The sequence of this T cell receptor (beta chain) was determined in a study of identifying expanded T cells in peripheral blood. The CDR3 is 16 residues long. Germline-derived CDR1 and CDR2 are LGHNA and YSLEER. The junction had 10 bases not matched to a gene; V was cut back by 0 bases and J by 8 bases. Using immunoSEQ multiplex PCR, the repertoire was profiled, and TCRdb retains in-frame clones only, with some absent. This table has about 100,000 clones, 88% appearing once. The sequence derives from a person aged 18 to 75 in good health. The chain joins TRBV4-3 to TRBJ1-3, with TRBD1 matching 7 bases. Material: blood. CDR3 sequence (DNA): TGCGCCAGCAGCCAAGAGGGACAGTACGCCTCGGACACCATATATTTT. Encoded protein: CASSQEGQYASDTIYF.